What follows is one TCR beta chain and its context. What it binds is unknown. This specimen comes from a study of T cell responses to AZD1222 COVID-19 vaccine. Whole-study findings and limits: Donors were largely white British and mainly female; clonal diversity was possibly underestimated. The number of AZD1222 recipients seropositive at baseline was only six. Spike-wide vaccine-associated CD4 TCRs dominated at 160-218 and 743-854.

Second-dose schedules of about 4 or about 12 weeks were combined. The assay was immunoSEQ multiplex PCR, and TCRdb's table has in-frame clones only and misses some. The top ten hold approximately 1.1% of the sample, which has 100,000 to 150,000 clones, roughly 93% seen once. The receptor was derived from an adult who received the AZD1222 COVID-19 vaccine. The material sequenced was peripheral blood, taken 28 days after the second AZD1222 dose.

This CDR3 is CASSLETGNSPLHF. The CDR3 bases are TGCGCCAGCAGCTTGGAAACAGGGAATTCACCCCTCCACTTT. The rearrangement links TRBV5-1 to TRBJ1-6; D is perhaps TRBD1 (6 bases). Between the trimmed V and J ends, which lost 0 bases and 7 bases, there was a span of 8 bases. The CDR3 contains 14 residues. Per the germline V gene, CDR1 is SGHRS and CDR2 is YFSETQ.